Listed below are T cell receptor beta chains from one sample, sequenced in a study of cytomegalovirus exposure and HLA in healthy donors. Repertoires were generated with immunoSEQ multiplex PCR, while TCRdb's copy carries only in-frame clones and drops some. This sample carries some 200,000 clones, 84% of them seen once, and the ten largest clones take 13%. Specimen: PBMCs. Receptors originate from a woman aged 25 to 45 in good health and CMV-seropositive. The CDR3 runs from the conserved cysteine through the conserved F or W. A D gene is named only where the DNA matches it firmly. The listing skips clone size in some rows; elsewhere it reads once, few, many or a size class.

D: .; size: .; V: TRBV5-1; J: TRBJ2-3; CDR3: CASSLALADPRDTQYF; DNA: TGCGCCAGCAGCTTGGCACTAGCAGATCCACGGGATACGCAGTATTTT
D: .; size: .; V: TRBV15; J: TRBJ2-1; CDR3: CATSREMLPGGNEQFF; DNA: TGTGCCACCAGCAGAGAAATGTTACCCGGGGGCAATGAGCAGTTCTTC
D: .; size: .; V: TRBV10-3; J: TRBJ2-7; CDR3: CAIRETLDTRGMGQYF; DNA: TGTGCCATCAGAGAAACTCTGGACACCCGGGGGATGGGGCAGTACTTC
D: .; size: .; V: TRBV9; J: TRBJ2-7; CDR3: CASSPRPGDSYEQYF; DNA: TGTGCCAGCAGCCCCCGTCCAGGGGACTCCTACGAGCAGTACTTC
D: .; size: .; V: TRBV10-2; J: TRBJ2-7; CDR3: CASRQRVLADEQYF; DNA: TGCGCCAGCAGACAGCGGGTCCTCGCGGACGAGCAGTACTTC
D: .; size: .; V: TRBV6-5; J: TRBJ1-2; CDR3: CASSNGQTNYGYTF; DNA: TGTGCCAGCAGTAACGGACAGACCAACTATGGCTACACCTTC
D: TRBD1; size: few; V: TRBV2; J: TRBJ1-4; CDR3: CASLTGTGVGKLFF; DNA: TGTGCCAGCTTAACCGGGACAGGGGTGGGAAAACTGTTTTTT
D: TRBD2; size: .; V: TRBV28; J: TRBJ2-1; CDR3: CASSRLAGGYNEQFF; DNA: TGTGCCAGCAGTCGGCTAGCGGGAGGGTACAATGAGCAGTTCTTC
D: TRBD2; size: .; V: TRBV9; J: TRBJ2-1; CDR3: CASSPHTSGTDNEQFF; DNA: TGTGCCAGCAGCCCTCATACTAGCGGGACTGACAATGAGCAGTTCTTC
D: .; size: .; V: TRBV28; J: TRBJ1-4; CDR3: CASSSGLLEKLFF; DNA: TGTGCCAGCAGTAGCGGGTTACTGGAAAAACTGTTTTTT
D: TRBD1; size: .; V: TRBV9; J: TRBJ1-5; CDR3: CASSPTGDGQPQHF; DNA: TGTGCCAGCAGCCCGACAGGGGATGGTCAGCCCCAGCATTTT
D: .; size: .; V: TRBV27; J: TRBJ1-2; CDR3: CATNPLAGAFSGYTF; DNA: TGTGCCACCAACCCCCTTGCGGGGGCTTTTAGTGGCTACACCTTC
D: TRBD1; size: .; V: TRBV5-6; J: TRBJ1-2; CDR3: CASSSDRALLTNYGYTF; DNA: TGTGCCAGCAGTTCTGACAGGGCCCTATTAACTAACTATGGCTACACCTTC
D: TRBD1; size: .; V: TRBV19; J: TRBJ2-5; CDR3: CASRRQGQETQYF; DNA: TGTGCCAGTAGGAGACAGGGGCAAGAGACCCAGTACTTC
D: .; size: .; V: TRBV28; J: TRBJ2-7; CDR3: CASSSGTVSYEQYF; DNA: TGTGCCAGCAGCTCGGGAACGGTATCCTACGAGCAGTACTTC
D: .; size: .; V: TRBV5-1; J: TRBJ2-3; CDR3: CASTPQGLAITDTQYF; DNA: TGCGCCAGCACCCCGCAGGGGCTAGCTATAACAGATACGCAGTATTTT
D: .; size: few; V: TRBV2; J: TRBJ1-2; CDR3: CASSVSQGSFGYTF; DNA: TGTGCCAGCAGTGTCAGTCAGGGGAGCTTTGGCTACACCTTC
D: .; size: .; V: TRBV7-2; J: TRBJ2-2; CDR3: CASSLVRQGGTGELFF; DNA: TGTGCCAGCAGCTTAGTACGTCAGGGAGGCACCGGGGAGCTGTTTTTT
D: .; size: .; V: TRBV15; J: TRBJ2-3; CDR3: CATSRDGQLTDTQYF; DNA: TGTGCCACCAGCAGAGATGGTCAACTCACAGATACGCAGTATTTT
D: TRBD1; size: .; V: TRBV6-5; J: TRBJ2-3; CDR3: CATLRDRVSDTQYF; DNA: TGTGCCACCCTCCGGGACAGGGTCTCAGATACGCAGTATTTT
D: TRBD1; size: .; V: TRBV27; J: TRBJ1-1; CDR3: CASSPRTGSYINTEAFF; DNA: TGTGCCAGCAGTCCCCGGACAGGGAGCTATATTAACACTGAAGCTTTCTTT
D: .; size: .; V: TRBV11-2; J: TRBJ2-3; CDR3: CASSPFGTSTDTQYF; DNA: TGTGCCAGCAGCCCTTTCGGGACTAGCACAGATACGCAGTATTTT
D: .; size: .; V: TRBV7-8; J: TRBJ1-1; CDR3: CASSAEQGPDTEAFF; DNA: TGTGCCAGCAGCGCGGAACAGGGTCCGGACACTGAAGCTTTCTTT
D: .; size: .; V: TRBV19; J: TRBJ2-2; CDR3: CASNTDSANTGELFF; DNA: TGTGCCAGTAACACCGACTCCGCGAACACCGGGGAGCTGTTTTTT
D: TRBD1; size: .; V: TRBV27; J: TRBJ1-1; CDR3: CASRNTGGTEAFF; DNA: TGTGCCAGCAGAAACACAGGGGGCACTGAAGCTTTCTTT
D: .; size: .; V: TRBV5-4; J: TRBJ2-7; CDR3: CASSDMGGFAYEQYF; DNA: TGTGCCAGCAGCGACATGGGGGGTTTCGCCTACGAGCAGTACTTC
D: TRBD1; size: .; V: TRBV9; J: TRBJ1-2; CDR3: CASSVDPQGAPGGYTF; DNA: TGTGCCAGCAGCGTAGACCCACAGGGGGCGCCGGGTGGCTACACCTTC
D: .; size: .; V: TRBV6-5; J: TRBJ1-2; CDR3: CASSYTPTGAHGYTF; DNA: TGTGCCAGCAGTTACACCCCGACAGGAGCCCATGGCTACACCTTC
D: TRBD2; size: .; V: TRBV9; J: TRBJ2-5; CDR3: CASSVAAGGKETQYF; DNA: TGTGCCAGCAGCGTAGCGGCGGGAGGGAAAGAGACCCAGTACTTC